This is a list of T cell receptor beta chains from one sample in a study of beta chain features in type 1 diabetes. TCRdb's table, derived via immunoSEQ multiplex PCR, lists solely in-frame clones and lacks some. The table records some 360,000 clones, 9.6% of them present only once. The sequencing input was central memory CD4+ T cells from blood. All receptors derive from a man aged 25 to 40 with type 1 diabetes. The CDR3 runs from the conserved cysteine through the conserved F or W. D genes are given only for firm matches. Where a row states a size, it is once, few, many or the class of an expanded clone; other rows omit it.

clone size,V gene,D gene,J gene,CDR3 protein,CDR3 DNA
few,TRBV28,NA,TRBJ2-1,CASSSGGEESEQFF,TGTGCCAGCAGTTCAGGGGGGGAAGAGAGTGAGCAGTTCTTC
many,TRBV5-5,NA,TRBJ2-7,CASSFASYEQYF,TGTGCCAGCAGCTTTGCTTCCTACGAGCAGTACTTC
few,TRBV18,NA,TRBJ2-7,CASSPEVYEQYF,TGTGCCAGCTCACCTGAGGTCTACGAGCAGTACTTC
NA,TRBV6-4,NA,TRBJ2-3,CASSVALTTDTQYF,TGTGCCAGCAGTGTAGCCCTTACCACAGATACGCAGTATTTT
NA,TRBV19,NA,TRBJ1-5,CASSIERSNQPQHF,TGTGCCAGTAGTATAGAGCGAAGCAATCAGCCCCAGCATTTT
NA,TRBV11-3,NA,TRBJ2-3,CASSPPNTDTQYF,TGTGCCAGCAGCCCCCCGAACACAGATACGCAGTATTTT
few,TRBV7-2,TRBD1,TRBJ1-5,CASSSGPGQGAGSNQPQHF,TGTGCCAGCAGCTCGGGGCCGGGACAGGGGGCGGGGAGCAATCAGCCCCAGCATTTT
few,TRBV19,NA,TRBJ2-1,CASSIFHSSNEQFF,TGTGCCAGTAGTATCTTCCATTCTAGCAATGAGCAGTTCTTC
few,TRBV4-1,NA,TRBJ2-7,CASSQGLRGSEQYF,TGCGCCAGCAGCCAAGGCCTGAGGGGGAGCGAGCAGTACTTC
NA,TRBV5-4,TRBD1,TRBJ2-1,CASSLVGGTGGIEQFF,TGTGCCAGCAGCTTGGTGGGCGGGACAGGGGGGATTGAGCAGTTCTTC
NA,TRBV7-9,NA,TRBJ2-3,CASSSGTSYTDTQYF,TGTGCCAGCAGCTCGGGAACTAGTTACACAGATACGCAGTATTTT
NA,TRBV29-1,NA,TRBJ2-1,CSAWNGNNEQFF,TGCAGCGCCTGGAACGGGAACAATGAGCAGTTCTTC
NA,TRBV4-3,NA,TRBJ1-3,CASSQEIVSGQVGNTIYF,TGCGCCAGCAGCCAAGAAATTGTATCAGGGCAAGTTGGAAACACCATATATTTT
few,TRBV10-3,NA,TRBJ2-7,CATTTGTYEQYF,TGTGCCACCACCACGGGGACCTACGAGCAGTACTTC
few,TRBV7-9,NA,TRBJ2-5,CASSSRTQETQYF,TGTGCCAGCAGCTCCCGGACTCAGGAGACCCAGTACTTC
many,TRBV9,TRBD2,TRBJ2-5,CASRGLAGDETQYF,TGTGCCAGCCGGGGACTAGCGGGAGACGAGACCCAGTACTTC
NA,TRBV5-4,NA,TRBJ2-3,CASSLMEGDTQYF,TGTGCCAGCAGCTTGATGGAGGGAGATACGCAGTATTTT
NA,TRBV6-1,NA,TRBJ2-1,CASSEQGGSYNEQFF,TGTGCCAGCAGTGAACAGGGGGGTTCCTACAATGAGCAGTTCTTC
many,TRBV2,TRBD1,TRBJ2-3,CASNGDRRNTQYF,TGTGCCAGCAACGGGGACAGAAGAAATACGCAGTATTTT
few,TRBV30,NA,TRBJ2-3,CACAKDTDTQYF,TGTGCCTGCGCCAAAGACACAGATACGCAGTATTTT
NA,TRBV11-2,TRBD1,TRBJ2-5,CASSPGQKETQYF,TGTGCCAGCAGTCCGGGACAGAAAGAGACCCAGTACTTC
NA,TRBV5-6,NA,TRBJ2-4,CASSSGKGAKNIQYF,TGTGCCAGCAGCTCAGGGAAGGGGGCCAAAAACATTCAGTACTTC
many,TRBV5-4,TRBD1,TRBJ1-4,CASSPGQGDEKLFF,TGTGCCAGCAGCCCGGGACAGGGGGATGAAAAACTGTTTTTT
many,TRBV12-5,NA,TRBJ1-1,CASGHQLDSGTEAFF,TGTGCTAGTGGTCACCAACTGGACAGTGGGACTGAAGCTTTCTTT
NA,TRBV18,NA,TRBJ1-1,CASSPFRENTEAFF,TGTGCCAGCTCACCTTTTCGGGAGAACACTGAAGCTTTCTTT